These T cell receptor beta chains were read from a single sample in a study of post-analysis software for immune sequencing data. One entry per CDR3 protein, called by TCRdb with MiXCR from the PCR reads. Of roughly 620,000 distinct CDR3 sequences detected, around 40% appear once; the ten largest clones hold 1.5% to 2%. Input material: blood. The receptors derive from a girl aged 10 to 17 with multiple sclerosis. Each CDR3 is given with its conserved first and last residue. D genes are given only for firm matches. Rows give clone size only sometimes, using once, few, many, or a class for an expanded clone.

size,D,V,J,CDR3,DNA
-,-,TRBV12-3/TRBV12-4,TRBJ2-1,CASSDRIDEQFF,TGTGCCAGCAGTGACCGTATAGATGAGCAGTTCTTC
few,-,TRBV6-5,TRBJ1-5,CASGAVDSNQPQHF,TGTGCCAGCGGGGCGGTGGATAGCAATCAGCCCCAGCATTTT
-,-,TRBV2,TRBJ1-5,CASSEQGSSNQPQHF,TGTGCCAGCAGTGAGCAGGGGAGTAGCAATCAGCCCCAGCATTTT
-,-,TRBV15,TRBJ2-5,CATSRDVAETQYF,TGTGCCACCAGCAGAGATGTTGCAGAGACCCAGTACTTC
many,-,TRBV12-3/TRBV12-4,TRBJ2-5,CASTLGETQYF,TGTGCCAGCACTCTGGGGGAGACCCAGTACTTC
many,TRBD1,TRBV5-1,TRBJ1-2,CASSSTGGYGYTF,TGCGCCAGCAGTTCGACAGGGGGCTATGGCTACACCTTC
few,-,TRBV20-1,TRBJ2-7,CSARDGGSLTPYEQYF,TGCAGTGCTAGAGATGGGGGGTCCCTAACTCCCTACGAGCAGTACTTC
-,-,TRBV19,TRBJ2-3,CANSMVQPDTQYF,TGTGCCAATAGTATGGTCCAGCCAGATACGCAGTATTTT
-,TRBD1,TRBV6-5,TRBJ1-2,CASSYSTGGYYGYTF,TGTGCCAGCAGTTACTCGACAGGGGGCTACTATGGCTACACCTTC
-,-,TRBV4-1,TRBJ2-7,CASSQDPRSDYEQYF,TGCGCCAGCAGCCAAGATCCTAGGTCCGACTACGAGCAGTACTTC
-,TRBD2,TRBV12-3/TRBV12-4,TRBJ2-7,CASTSSMLAGGPEQYF,TGTGCCAGCACCTCTTCGATGCTAGCGGGAGGGCCAGAGCAGTACTTC
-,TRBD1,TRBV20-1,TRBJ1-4,CSARDRGQGNEKLFF,TGCAGTGCTAGAGATAGGGGACAGGGGAATGAAAAACTGTTTTTT
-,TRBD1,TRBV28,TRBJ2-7,CASSASGQGAGYEQYF,TGTGCCAGCAGCGCCTCCGGACAGGGGGCTGGCTACGAGCAGTACTTC
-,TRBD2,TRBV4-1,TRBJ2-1,CASSQGTSFEQFF,TGCGCCAGCAGCCAAGGGACTAGCTTTGAGCAGTTCTTC
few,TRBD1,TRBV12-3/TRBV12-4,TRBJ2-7,CASRTDRSSSYEQYF,TGTGCCAGCAGGACGGACAGGTCGAGCTCCTACGAGCAGTACTTC
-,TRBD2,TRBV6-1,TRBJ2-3,CASSPPSGGLGLVDTQYF,TGTGCCAGCAGTCCACCTAGCGGGGGCCTTGGATTAGTGGATACGCAGTATTTT
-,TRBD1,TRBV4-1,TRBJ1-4,CASSQERTGGKGTNEKLFF,TGCGCCAGCAGCCAAGAAAGGACAGGGGGCAAAGGGACTAATGAAAAACTGTTTTTT
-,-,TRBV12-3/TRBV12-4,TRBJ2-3,CASSLASVADAQYF,TGTGCCAGCAGTTTGGCTAGCGTAGCAGATGCGCAATATTTT
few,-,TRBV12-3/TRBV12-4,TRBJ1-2,CASRGTGPGRGYTF,TGTGCCAGCAGAGGGACGGGCCCTGGGCGCGGCTACACCTTC
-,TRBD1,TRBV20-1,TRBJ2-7,CSARGSYEQYF,TGCAGTGCCAGGGGGTCCTACGAGCAGTACTTC
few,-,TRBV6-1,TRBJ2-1,CASSVGQRDYNEQFF,TGTGCCAGCAGCGTAGGACAGCGGGACTACAATGAGCAGTTCTTC
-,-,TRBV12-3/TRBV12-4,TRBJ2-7,CASSLKAADYEQYF,TGTGCCAGCAGTTTAAAGGCCGCGGACTACGAGCAGTACTTC
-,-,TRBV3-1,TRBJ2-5,CASRVSKMSRGEQYF,TGTGCCAGCAGAGTCAGTAAAATGAGCCGTGGTGAGCAGTACTTC
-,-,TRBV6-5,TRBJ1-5,CASSSGPTFNQPQHF,TGTGCCAGCAGTTCGGGACCGACTTTTAATCAGCCCCAGCATTTT
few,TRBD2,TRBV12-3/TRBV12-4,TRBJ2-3,CASSARPPTSGRLPDTQYF,TGTGCCAGCAGTGCACGCCCCCCGACTAGCGGGAGACTCCCAGATACGCAGTATTTT
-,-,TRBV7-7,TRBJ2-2,CASSNEPGRTGELFF,TGTGCTAGCAGCAATGAGCCAGGGCGGACCGGGGAGCTGTTTTTT
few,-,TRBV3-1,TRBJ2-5,CASSQTKETQYF,TGTGCCAGCAGCCAAACCAAAGAGACCCAGTACTTC
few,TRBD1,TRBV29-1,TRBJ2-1,CSGPRGGEQFF,TGCAGCGGCCCCCGAGGGGGCGAGCAGTTCTTC
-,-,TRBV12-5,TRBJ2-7,CASGGVRGTYEQYF,TGTGCTAGTGGGGGTGTTAGGGGAACCTACGAGCAGTACTTC
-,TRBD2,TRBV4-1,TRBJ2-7,CASSQPSGGAHEQYF,TGCGCCAGCAGCCAACCTAGCGGGGGGGCGCACGAGCAGTACTTC
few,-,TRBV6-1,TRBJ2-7,CASSEPQISGTYEQYF,TGTGCCAGCAGTGAACCGCAAATCTCAGGGACCTACGAGCAGTACTTC
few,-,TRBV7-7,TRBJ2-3,CASSFRTPGDTQYF,TGTGCTAGCAGCTTCCGGACCCCGGGAGATACGCAGTATTTT
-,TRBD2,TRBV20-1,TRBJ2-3,CSAPSQLAGGFTDTQYF,TGCAGTGCACCATCCCAGCTAGCGGGGGGTTTCACAGATACGCAGTATTTT
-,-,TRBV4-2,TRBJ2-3,CASSHEADTQYF,TGTGCCAGCAGCCACGAAGCGGATACGCAGTATTTT
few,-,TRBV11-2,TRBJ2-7,CASSLLVIGESYEQYF,TGTGCCAGCAGCTTATTGGTGATAGGAGAATCCTACGAGCAGTACTTC
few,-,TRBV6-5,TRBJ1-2,CASSYSTIGIYGYTF,TGTGCCAGCAGTTACTCGACTATAGGGATCTATGGCTACACCTTC
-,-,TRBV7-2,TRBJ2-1,CASSLALFSVEGNEQFF,TGTGCCAGCAGCTTAGCTCTGTTTTCGGTCGAAGGGAATGAGCAGTTCTTC
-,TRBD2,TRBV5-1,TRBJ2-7,CASSLLAGINYEQYF,TGCGCCAGCAGCTTACTAGCGGGGATAAACTACGAGCAGTACTTC
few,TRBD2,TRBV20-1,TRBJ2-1,CSARDPTSGASYNEQFF,TGCAGTGCTAGAGACCCGACTAGCGGGGCGTCCTACAATGAGCAGTTCTTC
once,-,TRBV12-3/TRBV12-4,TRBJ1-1,CASSFTGRAEAFF,TGTGCCAGCAGTTTCACCGGGAGGGCTGAAGCTTTCTTT
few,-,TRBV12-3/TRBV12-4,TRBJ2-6,CASSFGWSGANVLTF,TGTGCCAGCAGTTTTGGATGGTCTGGGGCCAACGTCCTGACTTTC
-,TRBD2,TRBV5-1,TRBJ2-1,CASSVSSGGWNEQFF,TGCGCCAGCAGCGTTTCCAGCGGGGGGTGGAATGAGCAGTTCTTC
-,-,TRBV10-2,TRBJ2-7,CASSELGTPPYEQYF,TGCGCCAGCAGTGAGTTGGGGACGCCGCCCTACGAGCAGTACTTC
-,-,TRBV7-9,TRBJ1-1,CASSLEDKAFF,TGTGCCAGCAGCTTAGAGGACAAAGCTTTCTTT
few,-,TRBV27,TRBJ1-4,CASSSRGEGEKLFF,TGTGCCAGCAGTTCCCGTGGGGAAGGTGAAAAACTGTTTTTT
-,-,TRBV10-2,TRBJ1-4,CATADGSEEKLFF,TGCGCCACCGCGGACGGCTCGGAAGAAAAACTGTTTTTT
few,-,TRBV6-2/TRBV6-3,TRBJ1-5,CASSKPPNQPQHF,TGTGCCAGCAGTAAGCCACCTAATCAGCCCCAGCATTTT
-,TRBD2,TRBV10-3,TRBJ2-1,CAISHTSGQGNEQFF,TGTGCCATCAGTCATACTAGCGGGCAGGGCAATGAGCAGTTCTTC
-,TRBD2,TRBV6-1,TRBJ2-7,CASSEVGQGTLAGVEQYF,TGTGCCAGCAGTGAGGTCGGACAGGGAACCCTAGCGGGAGTCGAGCAGTACTTC
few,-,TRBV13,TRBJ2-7,CASSLGVTYSYEQYF,TGTGCCAGCAGCTTAGGCGTAACTTACTCCTACGAGCAGTACTTC
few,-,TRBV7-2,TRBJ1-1,CASTYLGGGLKAFF,TGTGCCAGCACCTACCTCGGGGGGGGATTAAAAGCTTTCTTT
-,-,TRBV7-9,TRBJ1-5,CASSFGQLGHQPQHF,TGTGCCAGCAGCTTCGGGCAACTCGGGCATCAGCCCCAGCATTTT
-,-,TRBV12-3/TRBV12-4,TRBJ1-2,CASSPTQERGSRYTF,TGTGCCAGCAGTCCGACCCAGGAGCGTGGTAGTCGCTACACCTTC
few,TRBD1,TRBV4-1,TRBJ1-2,CASSPKRERTGLNNYGYTF,TGCGCCAGCAGCCCCAAGAGGGAAAGGACAGGGCTAAATAACTATGGCTACACCTTC
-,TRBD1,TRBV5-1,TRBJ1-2,CASRPDLGQNYGYTF,TGCGCCAGCAGACCGGACCTGGGACAGAACTATGGCTACACCTTC
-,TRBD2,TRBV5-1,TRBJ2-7,CASSGGLAGVWEQYF,TGCGCCAGCAGCGGCGGACTAGCGGGGGTTTGGGAGCAGTACTTC
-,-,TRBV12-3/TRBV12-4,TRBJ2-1,CASSLRAEQFF,TGTGCCAGCAGTTTGAGGGCTGAGCAGTTCTTC
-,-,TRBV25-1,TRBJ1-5,CASYDGISNQPQHF,TGTGCCAGTTACGACGGTATTAGCAATCAGCCCCAGCATTTT
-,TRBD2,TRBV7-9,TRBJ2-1,CASSLGGLAGGFDEQFF,TGTGCCAGCAGCTTAGGAGGACTAGCGGGAGGGTTTGATGAGCAGTTCTTC
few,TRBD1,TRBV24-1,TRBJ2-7,CATSDWRQGKYKQYF,TGTGCCACCAGTGATTGGAGACAGGGGAAGTACAAGCAGTACTTC